These T cell receptor beta chains were read from a single sample in a study of shared clonotypes between healthy human individuals. Sequencing was performed with immunoSEQ multiplex PCR; in TCRdb, only in-frame clones are kept and a portion is missing. The data show a few million clones, with roughly 93% seen just once and roughly 0.36% held by the top ten. Sequencing was done on a sample of naive CD4+ T cells from PBMCs. The receptors derive from a man aged 18-30 years in good health. Some clones in this sample may be carry-over from other donors' samples. CDR3s include the opening cysteine and the closing phenylalanine or tryptophan. A D gene is named only where the DNA matches it firmly. Where a row states a size, it is once, few, many or the class of an expanded clone; other rows omit it.

TRBV4-1	TRBD1	TRBJ1-2	NA	TGCGCCAGCAGCCAAACCCCGGGACAGCACTATGGCTACACCTTC	CASSQTPGQHYGYTF
TRBV28	NA	TRBJ2-3	NA	TGTGCCAGCAGTCAAATTTCATTAACCGGGACGCAAAATACGCAGTATTTT	CASSQISLTGTQNTQYF
TRBV28	NA	TRBJ2-7	NA	TGTGCCAGCAGGTCGCAGGGGATTTACGAGCAGTACTTC	CASRSQGIYEQYF
TRBV1	NA	TRBJ2-2	NA	TGCACCAGCAGCCGACGACTAGCGGGAGTCGTCGCGAACACCGGGGAGCTGTTTTTT	CTSSRRLAGVVANTGELFF
TRBV5-4	NA	TRBJ2-1	once	TGTGCCAGCAGCTTACCTAACAATGAGCAGTTCTTC	CASSLPNNEQFF
TRBV7-2	NA	TRBJ2-4	NA	TGTGCCAGCAGCTTCCCTACGGCAGGGGCAATAAACATTCAGTACTTC	CASSFPTAGAINIQYF
TRBV18	TRBD2	TRBJ2-1	NA	TGTGCCAGCTCACCCGGACGGGCTGGGGGGGAGAATGAGCAGTTCTTC	CASSPGRAGGENEQFF
TRBV5-1	NA	TRBJ2-2	once	TGCGCCAGCAGCCCGGCCGTCCCCGGGGAGCTGTTTTTT	CASSPAVPGELFF
TRBV5-1	NA	TRBJ2-1	once	TGCGCCAGCAGCTTGGCAAGCGCCTCCTACAATGAGCAGTTCTTC	CASSLASASYNEQFF
TRBV18	TRBD2	TRBJ2-5	NA	TGTGCCAGCTCACCAAGGCGGGGGGAGACCCAGTACTTC	CASSPRRGETQYF
TRBV5-8	NA	TRBJ1-3	NA	TGTGCCAGCAGTACCGCTGCCCTCTCTGGAAACACCATATATTTT	CASSTAALSGNTIYF
TRBV28	TRBD1	TRBJ2-1	NA	TGTGCCAGCAGTACACAACAGGGGTACTCCTACAATGAGCAGTTCTTC	CASSTQQGYSYNEQFF
TRBV28	NA	TRBJ1-5	NA	TGTGCCAGCAGCCGACAATTTAGCAATCAGCCCCAGCATTTT	CASSRQFSNQPQHF
TRBV6-1	TRBD2	TRBJ2-1	NA	TGTGCCAGCAGCGTAGCGGGAGGGCCCTACAATGAGCAGTTCTTC	CASSVAGGPYNEQFF
TRBV5-1	TRBD1	TRBJ1-1	NA	TGCGCCAGCAGCTTGGGCCACATCCTTCCGGGACAGGGCTTGGAGGACGGGGCTGAAGCTTTCTTT	CASSLGHILPGQGLEDGAEAFF
TRBV5-1	NA	TRBJ1-1	few	TGCGCCAGCAGGCAGGGAAGAAACACTGAAGCTTTCTTT	CASRQGRNTEAFF
TRBV12-5	TRBD1	TRBJ1-2	NA	TGTGCTAGTGCCCTGACAGGGGTCTATGGCTACACCTTC	CASALTGVYGYTF
TRBV28	NA	TRBJ1-5	NA	TGTGCCAGCAGTTTTTCAGGGAATCAGCCCCAGCATTTT	CASSFSGNQPQHF
TRBV5-1	NA	TRBJ2-5	NA	TGCGCCAGCAGCTTGGCTGGGTCAGAGACCCAGTACTTC	CASSLAGSETQYF
TRBV5-1	NA	TRBJ1-3	NA	TGCGCCTCGGGCGGCGGGGGCTCTGGAAACACCATATATTTT	CASGGGGSGNTIYF
TRBV11-3	TRBD2	TRBJ2-1	NA	TGTGCCAGCAGCTTAGTAGGGACTAGCTCCATGGGTGAGCAGTTCTTC	CASSLVGTSSMGEQFF
TRBV11-2	TRBD1	TRBJ2-7	NA	TGTGCCAGCAGCTTCGGGGGACAGGGTAACTACGAGCAGTACTTC	CASSFGGQGNYEQYF
TRBV6-1	NA	TRBJ2-2	once	TGTGCCAGCAGTGGCCCCATTCTGCTTAGGGCCGGGGAGCTGTTTTTT	CASSGPILLRAGELFF
TRBV11-2	NA	TRBJ2-3	NA	TGTGCCAGCAGCTTAGTTAGCGGACTTCTGGTAGATACGCAGTATTTT	CASSLVSGLLVDTQYF
TRBV4-2	NA	TRBJ2-7	NA	TGTGCCAGCAGCCAAGACAAGCTAGCGGGCTGGGACAGGGCCTACGAGCAGTACTTC	CASSQDKLAGWDRAYEQYF
TRBV28	NA	TRBJ1-4	NA	TGTGCCAGCAGTCTGAACGGGGGACTTGCAGGAACTAATGAAAAACTGTTTTTT	CASSLNGGLAGTNEKLFF
TRBV28	TRBD1	TRBJ2-7	NA	TGTGCCAGCAGTTCTCCGGGACAGGGGGCAAGACGATACGAGCAGTACTTC	CASSSPGQGARRYEQYF
TRBV7-6	TRBD1	TRBJ2-1	NA	TGTGCCAGCAGTTCCAACAACAGGGGCAATGAGCAGTTCTTC	CASSSNNRGNEQFF
TRBV7-8	TRBD2	TRBJ2-7	NA	TGTGCCAGCAGCTTAGGTGTACGGGAGGGTCAGCCCTACGAGCAGTACTTC	CASSLGVREGQPYEQYF
TRBV7-9	NA	TRBJ2-7	NA	TGTGCCAGCAGCGACAGGAATTCCTACGAGCAGTACTTC	CASSDRNSYEQYF
TRBV7-8	NA	TRBJ1-1	NA	TGTGCCAGCAGCTTAGAAGCAGGCTTCACTGAAGCTTTCTTT	CASSLEAGFTEAFF
TRBV5-4	NA	TRBJ2-1	NA	TGTGCCAGCAGCTTGTTTTTGACCTCCTACAATGAGCAGTTCTTC	CASSLFLTSYNEQFF
TRBV5-1	NA	TRBJ1-1	NA	TGCGCCAGCAGCTTGGGCGGGGCGCGCACTGAAGCTTTCTTT	CASSLGGARTEAFF
TRBV5-1	NA	TRBJ1-1	once	TGCGCCAGCAGCTTGTCTCCGGGGCGTAGGGCTGAAGCTTTCTTT	CASSLSPGRRAEAFF
TRBV6-5	TRBD1	TRBJ2-5	NA	TGTGCCACCACCCCGGTGGGACAGGGGGCGGAGACCCAGTACTTC	CATTPVGQGAETQYF
TRBV28	NA	TRBJ2-7	NA	TGTGCCAGCAGCTCTCGGGCGGCAAGACGCCAGTACTTC	CASSSRAARRQYF
TRBV27	NA	TRBJ2-7	NA	TGTGCCAGCAGTTTGACCCTCGGATCCTACGAGCAGTACTTC	CASSLTLGSYEQYF
TRBV11-1	NA	TRBJ2-4	NA	TGTGCCAGCAGCTTAGCACAGGGAGGGCAGTACTTC	CASSLAQGGQYF
TRBV18	NA	TRBJ1-2	NA	TGTGCCAGCTCACCACCGGGACAACTTAACCGTTATGGCTACACCTTC	CASSPPGQLNRYGYTF
TRBV15	TRBD1	TRBJ2-5	NA	TGTGCCACCAGCAGACGAGGGGGCAGGGGAGAGACCCAGTACTTC	CATSRRGGRGETQYF
TRBV7-9	NA	TRBJ1-6	NA	TGTGCCAGCAGCCAAGGGACGGCCGGGACCCTCCACTTT	CASSQGTAGTLHF
TRBV7-9	TRBD2	TRBJ2-3	NA	TGTGCCAGCAGCTTAGTTCTAGCGGGAGCGGCAGATACGCAGTATTTT	CASSLVLAGAADTQYF
TRBV28	TRBD1	TRBJ2-7	NA	TGTGCCAGCAGACGGACAGGGTTCGACCACGAGCAGTACTTC	CASRRTGFDHEQYF
TRBV7-8	NA	TRBJ2-7	NA	TGTGCCAGCAGCTTAGCCAGACCCTCACTTACCTACGAGCAGTACTTC	CASSLARPSLTYEQYF
TRBV6-6	TRBD1	TRBJ1-5	NA	TGTGCCAGCAGCACAGGGGCAGACAATCAGCCCCAGCATTTT	CASSTGADNQPQHF
TRBV28	NA	TRBJ1-1	NA	TGTGCCAGCATCCTAACTCGGGACACTGAAGCTTTCTTT	CASILTRDTEAFF
TRBV25-1	NA	TRBJ2-6	NA	TGTGCCAGCAGTGTTACCTCTTCCCCTGGGGCCAACGTCCTGACTTTC	CASSVTSSPGANVLTF
TRBV18	NA	TRBJ1-1	NA	TGTGCCAGCTCACCTCCGAAAAACGGGGGAAACACTGAAGCTTTCTTT	CASSPPKNGGNTEAFF
TRBV28	NA	TRBJ2-7	NA	TGTGCCAGCGGATATTATAGCGGATCCTACGAGCAGTACTTC	CASGYYSGSYEQYF
TRBV6-6	NA	TRBJ1-2	NA	TGTGCCAGCAGTTACCTCGACAGGATGATAGGGGGTGGCTACACCTTC	CASSYLDRMIGGGYTF
TRBV11-3	TRBD2	TRBJ2-3	NA	TGTGCCAGCAGCTTTGCGGGAGGCACAGATACGCAGTATTTT	CASSFAGGTDTQYF
TRBV5-1	TRBD2	TRBJ2-2	NA	TGCGCCAGTCGACTAGCGGGAGTCACCGGGGAGCTGTTTTTT	CASRLAGVTGELFF
TRBV9	NA	TRBJ2-5	NA	TGTGCCAGCAGCCCACGGCGAGCCCAAGAGACCCAGTACTTC	CASSPRRAQETQYF
TRBV7-2	TRBD1	TRBJ1-1	NA	TGTGCCAGCAGCTTGACAGGGACGGGCACTGAAGCTTTCTTT	CASSLTGTGTEAFF
TRBV15	TRBD2	TRBJ2-1	once	TGTGCCACCAGCAGAGACCCTGGGACTAGCGGACGTCTCAATGAGCAGTTCTTC	CATSRDPGTSGRLNEQFF
TRBV7-8	NA	TRBJ2-4	once	TGTGCCAGCAGCCCCTTCAGGGAAGCCAAAAACATTCAGTACTTC	CASSPFREAKNIQYF
TRBV7-3	TRBD2	TRBJ2-5	NA	TGTGCCAGCAGCTTAGGGACTAGCGGGAGCAACGGGGAGACCCAGTACTTC	CASSLGTSGSNGETQYF
TRBV30	NA	TRBJ1-3	few	TGTGCCTGGATAGGCTCCACCATATATTTT	CAWIGSTIYF
TRBV2	NA	TRBJ2-1	NA	TGTGCCAGCAGTGAATTACCGGGTAATGGGGATGAGCAGTTCTTC	CASSELPGNGDEQFF
TRBV10-3	NA	TRBJ2-1	NA	TGTGCCATCAGGACCGCCCGGGACACGAACAATGAGCAGTTCTTC	CAIRTARDTNNEQFF